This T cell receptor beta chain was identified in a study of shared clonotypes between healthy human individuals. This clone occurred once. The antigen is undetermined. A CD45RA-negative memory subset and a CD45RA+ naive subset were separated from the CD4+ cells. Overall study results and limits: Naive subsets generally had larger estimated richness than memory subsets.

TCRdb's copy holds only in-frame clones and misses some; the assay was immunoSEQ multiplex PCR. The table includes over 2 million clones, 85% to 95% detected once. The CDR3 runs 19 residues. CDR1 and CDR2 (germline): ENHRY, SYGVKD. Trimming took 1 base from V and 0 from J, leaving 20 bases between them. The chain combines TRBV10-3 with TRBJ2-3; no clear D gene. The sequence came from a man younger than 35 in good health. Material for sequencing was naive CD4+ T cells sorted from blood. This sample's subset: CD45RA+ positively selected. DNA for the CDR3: TGTGCCATCAGTGAGTTCCATGGGGTCCGTGCTCCAAGCACAGATACGCAGTATTTT. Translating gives CAISEFHGVRAPSTDTQYF.